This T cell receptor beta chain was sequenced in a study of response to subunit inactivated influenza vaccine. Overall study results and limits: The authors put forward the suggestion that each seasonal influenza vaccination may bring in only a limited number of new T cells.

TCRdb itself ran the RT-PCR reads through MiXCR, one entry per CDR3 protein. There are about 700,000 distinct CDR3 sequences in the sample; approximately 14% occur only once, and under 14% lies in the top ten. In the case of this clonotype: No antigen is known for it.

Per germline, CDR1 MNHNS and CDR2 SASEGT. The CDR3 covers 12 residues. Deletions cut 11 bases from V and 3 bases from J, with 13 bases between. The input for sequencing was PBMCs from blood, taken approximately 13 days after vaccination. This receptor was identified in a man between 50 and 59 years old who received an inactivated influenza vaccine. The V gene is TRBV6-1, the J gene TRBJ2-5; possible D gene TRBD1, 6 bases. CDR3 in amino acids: CAGGQSEETQYF. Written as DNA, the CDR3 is TGTGCCGGTGGACAGAGTGAAGAGACCCAGTACTTC.